This T cell receptor (beta chain) originates from a study of human T cells and chemical hapten exposure. About the study: Diphenylcyclopropenone was applied weekly to patients' scalps across the approximately 24-week study. Findings and limits, study-wide: Significantly greater numbers of large CDR3 similarity clusters came from expanded TCRs than from controls. The donors suffered from alopecia, so their immune response may not match that of healthy people.

The V end was cut by 0 bases, the J end by 6 bases, with 16 bases between. From germline, CDR1 is LGHNA and CDR2 YSLEER. The CDR3 is 16 amino acids. Time point in this sample: pre-sensitization, week 0. The treatment was: therapeutic diphenylcyclopropenone sensitization with weekly scalp DPC. Total RNA came from unfractionated whole blood. About this clonotype itself: Its target is unknown.

TCRdb re-derived calls from the RACE reads in MiXCR, one entry per CDR3 protein. This repertoire shows around 330,000 distinct CDR3 sequences, roughly 6% found once; its top ten account for under 9.5%. This TCR derives from a woman younger than 30 with alopecia areata. Some clones in this sample may be carry-over from other donors' samples. Sequences were derived from whole blood, sampled in connection with sensitization to the hapten diphenylcyclopropenone (DPC). The J gene is TRBJ2-3, the V gene TRBV4-3; D is perhaps TRBD2 (7 bases). CDR3 sequence (DNA): TGCGCCAGCAGCCAAGAGGCGGCGGGGGCGGGGGATACGCAGTATTTT. Protein sequence: CASSQEAAGAGDTQYF.